Below, 30 T cell receptor beta chains from the same sample are listed, as sequenced in a study of identical twins. TCRdb fed the 5' RACE reads into MiXCR, producing one record per CDR3 protein. The top ten hold less than 4% of the sample, which has roughly 230,000 distinct CDR3 sequences, 6.5% to 9.5% seen once. These records were also assigned to another study, of yellow fever vaccine responses in identical twins.

The sequenced sample was CD8+ T cells sorted from blood. Every receptor here comes from a woman aged 18-29 years in good health.

The V gene is TRBV28, the J gene TRBJ2-7; D gene ambiguous. CDR3 length equals 14 residues. Germline CDR1 MDHEN, CDR2 SYDVKM. Trimming removed 6 bases at V and 3 bases at J, with 15 bases between. DNA for the CDR3: TGTGCCAGCAGCCGACCCGGACCCCTCTACGAGCAGTACTTC. Translation: CASSRPGPLYEQYF.

This clonotype was seen repeatedly, ten times or more. This chain connects TRBV7-9 to TRBJ2-7; D ambiguous. Germline V gene data show CDR1 as SEHNR and CDR2 as FQNEAQ (reference sequence). The V end lost 0 bases, the J end lost 2 bases, and 5 bases lay between the germline ends. CDR3 length: 13 amino acids. DNA of the CDR3: TGTGCCAGCAGCTTAGCGTTGACCTACGAGCAGTACTTC. This translates into CASSLALTYEQYF.

This chain links TRBV4-3 with TRBJ2-1; TRBD2 matches at 7 bases. J lost 3 bases, V lost 0 bases, and 8 bases had no gene match. Germline V gene data show CDR1 as LGHNA and CDR2 as YSLEER. This CDR3 is built from 17 residues. Here the CDR3 reads CASSQDPLGGSYNEQFF. In DNA, the CDR3 is TGCGCCAGCAGCCAAGATCCCCTCGGCGGGAGCTACAATGAGCAGTTCTTC.

The rearrangement joins TRBV20-1 to TRBJ2-7, with 9 bases aligning to TRBD1. The CDR3 sequence is 13 residues long. Germline values: CDR1 DFQATT, CDR2 SNEGSKA (reference sequence). V lost 3 bases, J lost 5 bases, and 5 bases stayed unmatched. The CDR3 here is CSASRDREDEQYF. The CDR3 region has the DNA TGCAGTGCTAGCCGGGACAGGGAAGACGAGCAGTACTTC.

This clonotype was picked up many times. This chain uses TRBV5-1 with TRBJ2-1; D is perhaps TRBD2 (5 bases). Looked up from germline, CDR1 is SGHRS and CDR2 is YFSETQ. Trimming took off 2 bases at V and 4 bases at J, with 10 bases between the two ends. The CDR3 has 14 amino acids. CDR3 nucleotides: TGCGCCAGCAGCTTACGGGGAGATTACAATGAGCAGTTCTTC. As protein: CASSLRGDYNEQFF.

This clonotype was seen only a few times. V is TRBV29-1 and J is TRBJ2-7; D is perhaps TRBD1 (6 bases). Germline lookup yields CDR1 SQVTM and CDR2 ANQGSEA. V was pared by 6 bases and J by 3 bases, with 15 bases between. This CDR3 is 13 amino acids long. The CDR3 region has the DNA TGCAGCGTAGTTCCGGACAGTGACTACGAGCAGTACTTC. Amino acids: CSVVPDSDYEQYF.

J is TRBJ2-7 and V is TRBV4-3, with D unresolved. Germline V lookup: CDR1 LGHNA, CDR2 YSLEER. V was shortened by 0 bases and J by 3 bases, with 9 bases between the two germline ends. The CDR3 runs 14 residues. The DNA of the CDR3 is TGCGCCAGCAGCCAAGATTTGGAGAACTACGAGCAGTACTTC. Its translation: CASSQDLENYEQYF.

This clonotype showed up just a few times. This chain connects TRBV4-3 to TRBJ2-7, with no clear D. The germline V gene has CDR1 LGHNA and CDR2 YSLEER. V lost 0 bases to trimming and J lost 2 bases, with 8 bases between them. The CDR3 is made up of 14 amino acids. CDR3 loop: CASSQEAVTYEQYF. CDR3 nucleotide sequence: TGCGCCAGCAGCCAAGAAGCTGTTACCTACGAGCAGTACTTC.

This clonotype was counted at least ten times. The J gene is TRBJ2-3, the V gene TRBV27; 11 nucleotides line up with TRBD2. CDR3 length: 19 residues. Trimming removed 5 bases from V and 1 base from J; junction bases left unmatched: 14. CDR1 is MNHEY and CDR2 is SMNVEV in the germline V gene (reference sequence). This CDR3 reads CASSPTGLAGGAGTDTQYF. The CDR3 DNA reads TGTGCCAGCAGTCCTACTGGGCTAGCGGGAGGCGCTGGCACAGATACGCAGTATTTT.

Only a few counts were recorded for this clonotype. The chain is built from TRBV20-1 and TRBJ2-7; 9 bases match TRBD1. The V and J ends lost 5 bases and 3 bases, in that order; junction bases with no gene match: 5. From germline, CDR1 is DFQATT and CDR2 SNEGSKA (reference sequence). The CDR3 has 13 amino acids. CDR3 nucleotide sequence: TGCAGTGCTCCTCGGACAGGGGTCTACGAGCAGTACTTC. Encoded protein: CSAPRTGVYEQYF.

This clonotype showed up just a few times. The chain combines TRBV19 with TRBJ1-4; D unclear. Trimming stripped 3 bases from V and 10 bases from J, with 6 bases between. Germline V gene lookup returns CDR1 LNHDA and CDR2 SQIVND (reference sequence). CDR3 length: 11 amino acids. The CDR3 nucleotides are TGTGCCAGTAGTATGGGGAGAAAACTGTTTTTT. Translated, it gives CASSMGRKLFF.

The chain links TRBV6-1 to TRBJ2-3, with 11 nucleotides matching TRBD2. Germline trimming cut 3 bases from V and 4 bases from J; bases unmatched to any gene: 6. CDR1 MNHNS and CDR2 SASEGT come from the germline V gene. This CDR3 region has 16 residues. CDR3 in DNA: TGTGCCAGCAGTGAGGTTAGCGGGGGGGGCGCAGATACGCAGTATTTT. Residues: CASSEVSGGGADTQYF.

At least ten counts were recorded for this clonotype. The chain has TRBV7-8 and TRBJ1-4, with TRBD1 identical over 7 bases. CDR1 and CDR2 (germline): SGHVS, FQNEAQ. The CDR3 runs to 16 residues. V lost 3 bases to trimming and J lost 6 bases; unmatched junction nucleotides: 10. The CDR3 DNA reads as TGTGCCAGCAGCTTTAGCGAGGGGGCAGCTTATGAAAAACTGTTTTTT. Its translation: CASSFSEGAAYEKLFF.

This clonotype has just a few counts. This chain connects TRBV10-3 to TRBJ2-7; 12 bases fit TRBD1. Germline V gives CDR1 ENHRY, CDR2 SYGVKD. V lost 8 bases, J lost 3 bases, and 5 bases stayed unmatched. There are 14 residues in the CDR3. CDR3 nucleotide sequence: TGTGCCATCGGCGGGACAGGGGGCGGCTACGAGCAGTACTTC. Its protein is CAIGGTGGGYEQYF.

V usage is TRBV6-2 or TRBV6-3 and J usage is TRBJ1-2, with D maybe TRBD1 (6 bases). V gave up 2 bases and J gave up 4 bases, with 17 bases separating them. CDR1 is MNHEY, CDR2 SVGEGT, per germline. The CDR3 sequence is 16 residues long. The chain's CDR3 is CASSYPWTAELYGYTF. Written as DNA, the CDR3 is TGTGCCAGCAGTTACCCATGGACAGCGGAGCTCTATGGCTACACCTTC.

This clonotype was counted many times. The V call is TRBV28, the J call TRBJ2-1, with TRBD2 matching over 10 bases. Losses at the gene ends were 3 bases for V and 4 bases for J; bases not matched to a gene: 6. The CDR3 contains 16 residues. CDR1 and CDR2 from the germline V gene are MDHEN and SYDVKM. CDR3 DNA sequence: TGTGCCAGCAGTTTCCCCAGGACTAGCGGTTACAATGAGCAGTTCTTC. This translates into CASSFPRTSGYNEQFF.

There are a few counts of this clonotype. The chain joins TRBV28 to TRBJ2-5, with 10 nucleotides matching TRBD1. This CDR3 is built from 15 residues. CDR1 and CDR2 (germline): MDHEN, SYDVKM. V was clipped by 4 bases and J by 5 bases; unmatched bases: 7. The CDR3 spells CASSSGQGESETQYF. The CDR3 DNA is TGTGCCAGCAGTTCCGGACAGGGGGAAAGTGAGACCCAGTACTTC.

This clonotype was found a few times. The J gene is TRBJ2-7, the V gene TRBV7-2; 11 bases map to TRBD2. V shed 7 bases and J 3 bases; nucleotides not matched to a gene: 8. This CDR3 region has 15 residues. Germline values: CDR1 SGHTA, CDR2 FQGNSA. The CDR3 bases are TGTGCCAGCAACCTAAAGACTAGCGGGATCTACGAGCAGTACTTC. Translated: CASNLKTSGIYEQYF.

This clonotype was detected only a few times. The CDR3 sequence: CSVGTGIGSEQFF. For the CDR3, the DNA is TGCAGCGTGGGGACAGGGATTGGTAGTGAGCAGTTCTTC. The chain employs TRBV29-1 and TRBJ2-1; TRBD1 agrees at 9 bases. The trim removed 6 bases at V and 9 bases at J, leaving 9 bases unmatched. Looked up from germline, CDR1 is SQVTM and CDR2 is ANQGSEA. The CDR3 consists of 13 residues.

This clonotype has a count of ten or more. This chain uses TRBV15 with TRBJ2-7; the D call may be TRBD1 or TRBD2 (6 bases each). Germline CDR1 reads LNHNV; CDR2 reads YYDKDF (reference sequence). The length of the CDR3 is 17 residues. Trimming cost V 2 bases and J 0 bases, with 17 bases left between them. CDR3 amino acids: CATSRSPEQGGSYEQYF. The CDR3 bases are TGTGCCACCAGCAGATCGCCGGAACAGGGAGGCTCCTACGAGCAGTACTTC.

There are many counts of this clonotype. The V gene is TRBV20-1, the J gene TRBJ2-5, with D perhaps matching TRBD2 (6 bases). This CDR3 has 13 amino acids. Germline assignment: CDR1 DFQATT and CDR2 SNEGSKA (reference sequence). With 5 bases removed from V and 7 bases from J, the gap between germline ends came to 17 bases. CDR3 bases: TGCAGTGCTCCTCGAGAACTAGCTGGGACCCAGTACTTC. As protein: CSAPRELAGTQYF.

The rearrangement uses TRBV5-6 and TRBJ1-2; no definite D call. Germline CDR1 SGHDT, CDR2 YYEEEE. The germline V and J ends were trimmed by 4 bases and 6 bases, with 13 bases remaining between them. The CDR3 is made up of 13 amino acids. The CDR3 loop is CASSPSSGNGYTF. The DNA for the CDR3 is TGTGCCAGCAGCCCTAGCTCTGGGAATGGCTACACCTTC.

This clonotype came up a few times. The chain combines TRBV29-1 with TRBJ2-7, with unresolved D. V lost 2 bases to trimming and J lost 0 bases, with 8 bases between them. Looked up from germline, CDR1 is SQVTM and CDR2 is ANQGSEA. The CDR3 is 13 residues long. In DNA form, the CDR3 reads TGCAGCGTTGAAATGGCAGGCTCCTACGAGCAGTACTTC. Its protein product is CSVEMAGSYEQYF.

This clonotype has a handful of counts. The chain joins TRBV12-3 or TRBV12-4 to TRBJ2-3, with D perhaps matching TRBD1 or TRBD2 (5 bases each). V gave up 6 bases and J gave up 4 bases, with 20 bases separating them. The CDR3 covers 16 residues. As DNA, the CDR3 is TGTGCCAGCAGCCCTCGCCGGGACCTCGAGGCAGATACGCAGTATTTT. It codes for CASSPRRDLEADTQYF.

This clonotype was recorded at least ten times. DNA for the CDR3: TGTGCCACCAGCAGAGATGCGGGAGGGCCATCAGATACGCAGTATTTT. It yields the protein CATSRDAGGPSDTQYF. The V gene is TRBV15, the J gene TRBJ2-3; 9 bases are a match to TRBD2. The CDR3 totals 16 residues. CDR1 is LNHNV, CDR2 YYDKDF, per germline (reference sequence). With 0 bases clipped from V and 4 bases from J, the junction kept 5 bases outside the gene matches.

A few counts support this clonotype. The rearrangement uses TRBV14 and TRBJ2-7, with D unresolved. Trimming left V 1 base short and J 3 bases short, with 13 bases between. This CDR3 comprises 15 residues. Per the germline V gene, CDR1 is SGHDN and CDR2 is FVKESK. CDR3 sequence (DNA): TGTGCCAGCAGCCAAGGTGCGGACCCCTACTACGAGCAGTACTTC. As protein: CASSQGADPYYEQYF.

This clonotype was counted many times. The V and J genes are TRBV9 and TRBJ2-2; D perhaps matches TRBD1 (5 bases). V lost 7 bases and J lost 2, with 12 bases in between. Germline V gives CDR1 SGDLS, CDR2 YYNGEE. CDR3 length equals 14 residues. The CDR3 nucleotides are TGTGCCAGCGCTGACAGATCAAACACCGGGGAGCTGTTTTTT. Translated, it gives CASADRSNTGELFF.

V gene TRBV5-1 combines with J gene TRBJ2-7; a possible D gene is TRBD2 (7 bases). The V end was cut by 0 bases, the J end by 3 bases, with 13 bases between. CDR1 SGHRS and CDR2 YFSETQ come from the germline V gene. The CDR3 sequence is 15 residues long. CDR3 nucleotides: TGCGCCAGCAGCTTGGAATCGGGGGGCGGCTACGAGCAGTACTTC. Its protein is CASSLESGGGYEQYF.

The chain employs TRBV5-5 and TRBJ2-7; TRBD1 aligns across 9 bases. Germline V CDR1 and CDR2: SGHKS, YYEKEE (reference sequence). J gave up 4 bases and V 4 bases, and 6 bases lay outside the gene matches. This CDR3 has 14 residues. CDR3 residues: CASSVWDREYEQYF. For the CDR3, the DNA is TGTGCCAGCAGCGTGTGGGACAGGGAATACGAGCAGTACTTC.

The V and J genes are TRBV9 and TRBJ2-1; maybe TRBD1 (6 bases). This CDR3 comprises 14 residues. V was cut by 4 bases and J by 7 bases, with 15 bases left in between. Germline lookup yields CDR1 SGDLS and CDR2 YYNGEE. CDR3 residues: CASSLGGTGNEQFF. The CDR3 coding sequence is TGTGCCAGCAGCCTAGGGGGAACGGGTAATGAGCAGTTCTTC.